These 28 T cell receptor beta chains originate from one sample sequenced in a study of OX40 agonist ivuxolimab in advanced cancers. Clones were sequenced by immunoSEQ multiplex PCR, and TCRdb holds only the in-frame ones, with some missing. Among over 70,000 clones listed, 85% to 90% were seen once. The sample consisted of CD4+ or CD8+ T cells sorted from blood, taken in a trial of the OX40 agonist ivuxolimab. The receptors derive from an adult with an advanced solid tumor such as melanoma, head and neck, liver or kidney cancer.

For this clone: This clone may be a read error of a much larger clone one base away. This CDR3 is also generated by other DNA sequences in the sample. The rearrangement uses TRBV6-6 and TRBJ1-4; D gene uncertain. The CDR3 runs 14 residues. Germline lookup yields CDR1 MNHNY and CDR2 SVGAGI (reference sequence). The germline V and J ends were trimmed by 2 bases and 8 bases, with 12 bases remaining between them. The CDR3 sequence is CASSYGQEGEKLFF. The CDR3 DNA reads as TGTGCCAGCAGTTACGGCCAGGAAGGGGAAAAACTGTTTTTT.

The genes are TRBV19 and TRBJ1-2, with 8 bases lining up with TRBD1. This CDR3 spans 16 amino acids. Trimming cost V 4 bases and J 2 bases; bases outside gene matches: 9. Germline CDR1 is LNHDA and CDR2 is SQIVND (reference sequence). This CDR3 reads CASSTLQTGDNYGYTF. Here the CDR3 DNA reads TGTGCCAGTAGTACCCTGCAGACAGGGGACAACTATGGCTACACCTTC.

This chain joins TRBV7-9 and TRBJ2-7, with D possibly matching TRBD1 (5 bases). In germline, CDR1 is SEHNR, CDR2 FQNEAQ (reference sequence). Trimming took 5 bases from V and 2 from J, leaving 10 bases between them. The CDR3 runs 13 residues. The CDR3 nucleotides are TGTGCCAGCAGCCCGAAGGGGCCCTACGAGCAGTACTTC. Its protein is CASSPKGPYEQYF.

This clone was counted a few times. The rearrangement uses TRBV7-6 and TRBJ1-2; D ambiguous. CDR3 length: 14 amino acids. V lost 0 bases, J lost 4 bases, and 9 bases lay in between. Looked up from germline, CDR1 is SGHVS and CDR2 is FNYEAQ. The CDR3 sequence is CASSLAGYGYGYTF. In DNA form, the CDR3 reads TGTGCCAGCAGCTTAGCTGGGTATGGCTATGGCTACACCTTC.

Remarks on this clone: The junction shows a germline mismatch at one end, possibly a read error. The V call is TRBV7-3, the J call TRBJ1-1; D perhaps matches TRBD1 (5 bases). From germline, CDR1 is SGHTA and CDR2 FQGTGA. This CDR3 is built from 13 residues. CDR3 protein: CASGLSGIAEAFF. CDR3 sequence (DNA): TGTGCCAGCGGCTTATCAGGGATCGCTGAAGCTTTCTTT. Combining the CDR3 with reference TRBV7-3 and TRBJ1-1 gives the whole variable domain GAGVSQTPSNKVTEKGKYVELRCDPISGHTALYWYRQSLGQGPEFLIYFQGTGAADDSGLPNDRFFAVRPEGSVSTLKIQRTERGDSAVYLCASGLSGIAEAFFGQGTRLTVV.

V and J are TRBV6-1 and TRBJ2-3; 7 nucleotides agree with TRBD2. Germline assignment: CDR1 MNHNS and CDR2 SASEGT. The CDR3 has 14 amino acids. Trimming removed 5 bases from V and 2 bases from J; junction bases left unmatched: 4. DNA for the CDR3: TGTGCCAGCAGTCGGGGGGTCAACACAGATACGCAGTATTTT. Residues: CASSRGVNTDTQYF.

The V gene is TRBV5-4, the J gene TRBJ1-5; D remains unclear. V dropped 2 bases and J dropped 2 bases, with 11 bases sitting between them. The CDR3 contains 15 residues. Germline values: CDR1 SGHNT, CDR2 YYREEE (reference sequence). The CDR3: CASSFGGFGNQPQHF. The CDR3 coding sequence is TGTGCCAGCAGCTTCGGTGGGTTTGGCAATCAGCCCCAGCATTTT.

For the CDR3, the DNA is TGTGCCAGCAGCTTAGCCCCGGCAGGGGGAGGGCAAGAGACCCAGTACTTC. Protein sequence: CASSLAPAGGGQETQYF. This sequence joins TRBV7-2 and TRBJ2-5; either TRBD1 or TRBD2 may fit D (7 bases each). V lost 0 bases to trimming and J lost 2 bases, with 16 bases between them. CDR1 SGHTA and CDR2 FQGNSA come from the germline V gene. The CDR3 is made up of 17 amino acids. Together with reference TRBV7-2 and TRBJ2-5, the CDR3 gives the full variable domain: GAGVSQSPSNKVTEKGKDVELRCDPISGHTALYWYRQSLGQGLEFLIYFQGNSAPDKSGLPSDRFSAERTGGSVSTLTIQRTQQEDSAVYLCASSLAPAGGGQETQYFGPGTRLLVL.

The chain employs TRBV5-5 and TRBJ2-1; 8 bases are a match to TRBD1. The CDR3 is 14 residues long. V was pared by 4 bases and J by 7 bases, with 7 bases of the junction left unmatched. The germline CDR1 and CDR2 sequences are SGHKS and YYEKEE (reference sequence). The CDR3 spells CASSPRTGWNEQFF. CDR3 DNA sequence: TGTGCCAGCAGCCCTCGGACAGGGTGGAATGAGCAGTTCTTC.

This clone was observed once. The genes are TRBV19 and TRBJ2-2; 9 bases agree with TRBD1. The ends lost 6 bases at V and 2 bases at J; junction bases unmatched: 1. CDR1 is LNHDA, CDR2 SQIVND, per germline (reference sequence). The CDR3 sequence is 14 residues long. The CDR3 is CASRGQGNTGELFF. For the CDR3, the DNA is TGTGCCAGTAGGGGACAGGGTAACACCGGGGAGCTGTTTTTT.

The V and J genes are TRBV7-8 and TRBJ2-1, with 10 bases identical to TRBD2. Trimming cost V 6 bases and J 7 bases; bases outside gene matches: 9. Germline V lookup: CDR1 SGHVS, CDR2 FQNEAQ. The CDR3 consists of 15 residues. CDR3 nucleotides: TGTGCCAGCAGTCCTCTAGCGGGAGAGCGGAATGAGCAGTTCTTC. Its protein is CASSPLAGERNEQFF.

CDR3 coding DNA: TGTGCCAGCAGCCGTCAAGAGACCCAGTACTTC. It is translated as CASSRQETQYF. This chain connects TRBV13 to TRBJ2-5; no definite D call. CDR1 and CDR2 (germline): PRHDT, FYEKMQ (reference sequence). There are 11 residues in the CDR3. V shed 5 bases and J shed 2 bases, with 3 bases lying between them.

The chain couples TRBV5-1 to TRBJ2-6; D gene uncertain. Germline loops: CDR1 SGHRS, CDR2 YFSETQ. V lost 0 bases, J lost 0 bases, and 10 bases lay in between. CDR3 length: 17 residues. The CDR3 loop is CASSLGQSLSGANVLTF. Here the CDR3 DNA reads TGCGCCAGCAGCTTGGGGCAATCACTCTCTGGGGCCAACGTCCTGACTTTC.

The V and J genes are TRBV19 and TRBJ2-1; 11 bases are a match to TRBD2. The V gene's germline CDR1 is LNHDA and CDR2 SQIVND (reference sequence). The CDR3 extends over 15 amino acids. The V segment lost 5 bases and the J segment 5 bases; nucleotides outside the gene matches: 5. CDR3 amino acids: CASSVSGGAHNEQFF. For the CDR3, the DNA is TGTGCCAGTAGTGTTAGCGGGGGGGCCCACAATGAGCAGTTCTTC.

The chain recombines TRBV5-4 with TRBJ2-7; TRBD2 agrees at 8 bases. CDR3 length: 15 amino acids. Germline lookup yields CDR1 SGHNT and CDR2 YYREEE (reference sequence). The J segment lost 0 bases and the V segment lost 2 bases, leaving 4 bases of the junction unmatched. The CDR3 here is CASSFSGGISYEQYF. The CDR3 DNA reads TGTGCCAGCAGCTTCAGCGGGGGCATCTCCTACGAGCAGTACTTC.

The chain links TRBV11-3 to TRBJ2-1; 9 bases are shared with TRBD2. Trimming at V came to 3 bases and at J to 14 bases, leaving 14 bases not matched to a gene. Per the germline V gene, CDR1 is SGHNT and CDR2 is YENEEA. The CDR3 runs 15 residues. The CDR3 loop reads CASSFGREGQGSKFF. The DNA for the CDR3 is TGTGCCAGCAGCTTTGGGCGGGAGGGCCAGGGCAGCAAGTTCTTC.

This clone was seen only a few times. The CDR3 loop is CASSEVGQGARETQYF. The CDR3 DNA reads TGTGCCAGCAGTGAAGTGGGACAGGGGGCTCGGGAGACCCAGTACTTC. The V and J genes are TRBV2 and TRBJ2-5, with 12 bases aligning to TRBD1. CDR1 is SNHLY, CDR2 FYNNEI, per germline. Unmatched junction bases numbered 5, after V lost 1 base and J lost 5 bases. The CDR3 consists of 16 residues.

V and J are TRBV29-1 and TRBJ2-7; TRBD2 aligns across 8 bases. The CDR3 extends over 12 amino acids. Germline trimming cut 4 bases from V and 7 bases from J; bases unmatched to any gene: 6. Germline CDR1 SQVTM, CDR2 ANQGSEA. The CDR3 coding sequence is TGCAGCGTTGGTCAGGGACTAGGAGAGCAGTACTTC. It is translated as CSVGQGLGEQYF.

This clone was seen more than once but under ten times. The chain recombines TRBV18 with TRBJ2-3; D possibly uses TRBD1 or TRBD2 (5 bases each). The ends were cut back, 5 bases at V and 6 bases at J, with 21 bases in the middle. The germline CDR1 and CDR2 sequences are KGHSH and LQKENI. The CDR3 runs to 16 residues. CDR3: CASSSPGRSLYDTQYF. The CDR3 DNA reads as TGTGCCAGCTCATCCCCGGGACGCTCCCTCTACGATACGCAGTATTTT.

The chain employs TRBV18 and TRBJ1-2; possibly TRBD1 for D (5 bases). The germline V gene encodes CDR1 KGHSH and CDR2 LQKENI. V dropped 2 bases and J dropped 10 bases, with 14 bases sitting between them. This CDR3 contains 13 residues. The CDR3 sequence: CASSPETAVPYTF. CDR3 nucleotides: TGTGCCAGCTCACCAGAGACAGCCGTTCCCTACACCTTC. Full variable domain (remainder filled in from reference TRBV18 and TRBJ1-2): NAGVMQNPRHLVRRRGQEARLRCSPMKGHSHVYWYRQLPEEGLKFMVYLQKENIIDESGMPKERFSAEFPKEGPSILRIQQVVRGDSAAYFCASSPETAVPYTFGSGTRLTVV.

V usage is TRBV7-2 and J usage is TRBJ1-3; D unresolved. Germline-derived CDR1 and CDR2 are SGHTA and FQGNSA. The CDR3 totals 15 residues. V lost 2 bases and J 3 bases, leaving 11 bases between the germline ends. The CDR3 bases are TGTGCCAGCAGCTTACAGTCTGCAGGTGGAAACACCATATATTTT. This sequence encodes CASSLQSAGGNTIYF.

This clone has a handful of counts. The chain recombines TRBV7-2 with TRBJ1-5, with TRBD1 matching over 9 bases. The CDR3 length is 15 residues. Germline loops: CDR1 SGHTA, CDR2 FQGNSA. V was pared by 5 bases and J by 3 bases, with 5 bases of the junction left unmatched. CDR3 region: CASSLGQGDNQPQHF. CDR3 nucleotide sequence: TGTGCCAGCAGCCTGGGACAGGGAGACAATCAGCCCCAGCATTTT.

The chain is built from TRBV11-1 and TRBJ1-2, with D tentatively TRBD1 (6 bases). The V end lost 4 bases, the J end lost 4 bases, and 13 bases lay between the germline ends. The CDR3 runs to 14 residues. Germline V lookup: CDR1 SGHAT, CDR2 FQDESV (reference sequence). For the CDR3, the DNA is TGTGCCAGCAGCTCGGACAGCGGGGGCTATGGCTACACCTTC. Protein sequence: CASSSDSGGYGYTF.

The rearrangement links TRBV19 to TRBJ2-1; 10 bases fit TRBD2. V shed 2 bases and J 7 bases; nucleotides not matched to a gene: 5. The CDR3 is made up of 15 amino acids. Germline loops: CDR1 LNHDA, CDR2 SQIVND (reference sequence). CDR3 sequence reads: CASSIWASGSNEQFF. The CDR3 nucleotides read TGTGCCAGTAGTATATGGGCTAGCGGGAGTAATGAGCAGTTCTTC.

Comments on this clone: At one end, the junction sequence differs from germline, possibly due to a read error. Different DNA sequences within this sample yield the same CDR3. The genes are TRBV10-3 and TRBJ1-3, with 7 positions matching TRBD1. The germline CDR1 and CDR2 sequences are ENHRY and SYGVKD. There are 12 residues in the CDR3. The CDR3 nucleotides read TGCGCCGCCCGACAGGGCGAAACAACCATATATTTT. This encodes CAARQGETTIYF.

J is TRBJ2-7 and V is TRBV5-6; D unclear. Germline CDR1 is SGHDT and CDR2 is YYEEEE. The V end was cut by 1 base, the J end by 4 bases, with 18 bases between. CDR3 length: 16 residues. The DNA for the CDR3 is TGTGCCAGCAGCTTGTTGGCTTTGGGGTTAGGGTACGAGCAGTACTTC. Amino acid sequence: CASSLLALGLGYEQYF.

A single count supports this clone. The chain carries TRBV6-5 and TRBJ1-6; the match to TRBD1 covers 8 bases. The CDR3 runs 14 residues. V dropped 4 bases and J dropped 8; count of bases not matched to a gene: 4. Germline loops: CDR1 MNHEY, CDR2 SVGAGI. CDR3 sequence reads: CASSWDRRDSPLHF. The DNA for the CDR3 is TGTGCCAGCAGTTGGGACAGGAGGGATTCACCCCTCCACTTT.

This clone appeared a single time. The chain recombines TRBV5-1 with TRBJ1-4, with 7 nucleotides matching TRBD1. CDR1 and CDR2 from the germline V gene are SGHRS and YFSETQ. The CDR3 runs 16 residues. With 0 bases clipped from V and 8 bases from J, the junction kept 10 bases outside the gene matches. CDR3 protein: CASSLAGSGTAEKLFF. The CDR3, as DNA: TGCGCCAGCAGCTTGGCAGGGTCCGGGACAGCCGAAAAACTGTTTTTT.